Shown below are 15 T cell receptor beta chains from a single sample sequenced in a study of blood T cell repertoires in COVID-19. Using immunoSEQ multiplex PCR, the repertoire was profiled, and TCRdb retains in-frame clones only, with some absent. The sample has 120,000 to 150,000 clones, around nine tenths seen once. The specimen was peripheral blood. All receptors derive from a human donor in a cohort sampled during active COVID-19.

This chain links TRBV6-6 with TRBJ2-7; TRBD1 might be the D (7 bases). The CDR3 totals 15 residues. Trimming cost V 5 bases and J 0 bases, with 14 bases left between them. CDR1 and CDR2 (germline): MNHNY, SVGAGI (reference sequence). The CDR3 loop is CASSPPEGASYEQYF. The DNA of the CDR3 is TGTGCCAGCAGTCCCCCGGAGGGGGCCTCCTACGAGCAGTACTTC.

This chain joins TRBV9 and TRBJ2-3, with D perhaps TRBD2 (5 bases). This CDR3 region has 17 residues. Germline CDR1 and CDR2: SGDLS and YYNGEE. The V gene lost 4 bases and the J gene lost 1 base, with 19 bases spanning the gap. For the CDR3, the DNA is TGTGCCAGCAGCAAGACCGTAGCGCGGGTTGGCACAGATACGCAGTATTTT. Encoded protein: CASSKTVARVGTDTQYF.

The CDR3 loop is CASSIVGRNQPQHF. CDR3 coding DNA: TGTGCCAGTAGTATTGTTGGGCGCAATCAGCCCCAGCATTTT. The chain combines TRBV19 with TRBJ1-5, with D unclear. Looked up from germline, CDR1 is LNHDA and CDR2 is SQIVND (reference sequence). There are 14 residues in the CDR3. V was cut by 3 bases and J by 2 bases, with 8 bases left in between. The full variable domain, with the rest looked up from reference TRBV19 and TRBJ1-5, is DGGITQSPKYLFRKEGQNVTLSCEQNLNHDAMYWYRQDPGQGLRLIYYSQIVNDFQKGDIAEGYSVSREKKESFPLTVTSAQKNPTAFYLCASSIVGRNQPQHFGDGTRLSIL.

The chain combines TRBV6-5 with TRBJ1-1; TRBD1 matches at 9 bases. Germline V gene lookup returns CDR1 MNHEY and CDR2 SVGAGI. Trimming removed 6 bases from V and 6 bases from J; junction bases left unmatched: 8. The CDR3 spans 14 residues. The CDR3 sequence is CASRSQGASSEAFF. CDR3 in DNA: TGTGCCAGCAGGTCACAGGGGGCGAGCTCTGAAGCTTTCTTT.

The chain has TRBV5-1 and TRBJ2-4; possibly TRBD1 for D (6 bases). Trimming shortened V by 0 bases and J by 7 bases, and 14 bases separated the two germline ends. The CDR3 contains 15 residues. In germline, CDR1 is SGHRS, CDR2 YFSETQ. In DNA form, the CDR3 reads TGCGCCAGCAGCTTGGGGGGGCGGATTGAGAACATTCAGTACTTC. Encoded protein: CASSLGGRIENIQYF.

The V call is TRBV15, the J call TRBJ2-1; 9 bases agree with TRBD1. The ends lost 1 base at V and 6 bases at J; junction bases unmatched: 4. This CDR3 region has 15 residues. The germline CDR1 and CDR2 sequences are LNHNV and YYDKDF (reference sequence). The CDR3 region is CATSRVQGAVNEQFF. The CDR3 nucleotides are TGTGCCACCAGCAGAGTACAGGGGGCGGTCAATGAGCAGTTCTTC.

The chain joins TRBV5-1 to TRBJ1-2, with a tentative D call TRBD1 (6 bases). Trimming pared 7 bases from V and 6 bases from J, leaving 25 bases between. The germline CDR1 and CDR2 sequences are SGHRS and YFSETQ. The CDR3 has 16 residues. The CDR3 DNA reads as TGCGCCAGCCGGCCAGCAGGGGCCCGAGGATGGGATGGCTACACCTTC. This translates into CASRPAGARGWDGYTF.

The chain carries TRBV9 and TRBJ1-1; D perhaps matches TRBD1 (6 bases). CDR1 SGDLS and CDR2 YYNGEE come from the germline V gene. With 6 bases removed from V and 3 bases from J, the gap between germline ends came to 18 bases. The CDR3 totals 15 residues. This CDR3 reads CASNPQGNRDTEAFF. DNA for the CDR3: TGTGCCAGCAACCCTCAGGGGAATCGGGACACTGAAGCTTTCTTT.

The genes are TRBV10-1 and TRBJ2-1; TRBD1 matches 7 bases. The V and J ends lost 3 bases and 10 bases, in that order; junction bases with no gene match: 9. CDR1 is WNHNN, CDR2 SYGVQD, per germline (reference sequence). The CDR3 extends over 14 amino acids. CDR3 sequence: CASSDLLLGQEQFF. The CDR3 DNA reads as TGCGCCAGCAGTGACCTTCTGCTGGGACAGGAGCAGTTCTTC.

This clone is a singleton in its sample. The J gene is TRBJ2-5, the V gene TRBV30; D is possibly TRBD2 (5 bases). Trimming left V 5 bases short and J 0 bases short, with 13 bases between. The CDR3 runs to 14 residues. Germline loops: CDR1 GTSNPN, CDR2 SVGIG (reference sequence). The CDR3 region has the DNA TGTGCCTGGGGTGGAGGAGAGTACCAAGAGACCCAGTACTTC. It codes for CAWGGGEYQETQYF.

This rearrangement joins TRBV19 to TRBJ2-1; no definite D call. The CDR3 has 15 residues. CDR1 LNHDA and CDR2 SQIVND come from the germline V gene (reference sequence). Deletions cut 8 bases from V and 0 bases from J, with 14 bases between. CDR3 loop: CASAQNTGSYNEQFF. CDR3 DNA sequence: TGTGCCAGTGCCCAAAACACGGGCTCCTACAATGAGCAGTTCTTC.

The chain carries TRBV18 and TRBJ2-7; 7 nucleotides align to TRBD1. Germline trimming cut 4 bases from V and 5 bases from J; bases unmatched to any gene: 5. The CDR3 has 13 residues. Per the germline V gene, CDR1 is KGHSH and CDR2 is LQKENI. In nucleotides, the CDR3 is TGTGCCAGCTCACTCGGACAGGAGGACGAGCAGTACTTC. It specifies CASSLGQEDEQYF. The full variable domain, rest sourced from reference TRBV18 and TRBJ2-7, is NAGVMQNPRHLVRRRGQEARLRCSPMKGHSHVYWYRQLPEEGLKFMVYLQKENIIDESGMPKERFSAEFPKEGPSILRIQQVVRGDSAAYFCASSLGQEDEQYFGPGTRLTVT.

This clone was observed once. This rearrangement joins TRBV5-1 to TRBJ2-2, with D tentatively TRBD1 (6 bases). The V end was cut by 6 bases, the J end by 7 bases, with 16 bases between. The CDR3 runs to 14 residues. The germline CDR1 and CDR2 sequences are SGHRS and YFSETQ. CDR3 sequence (DNA): TGCGCCAGCACCCCCGGGACAACGTACGGGGAGCTGTTTTTT. Protein: CASTPGTTYGELFF.

The chain is built from TRBV6-5 and TRBJ1-2, with D perhaps matching TRBD1 (5 bases). The V end was cut by 6 bases, the J end by 5 bases, with 16 bases between. The CDR3 spans 14 residues. Germline loops: CDR1 MNHEY, CDR2 SVGAGI. The CDR3 DNA is TGTGCCAGCAGGGAGCAGGGAACCATTTATGGCTACACCTTC. Translating gives CASREQGTIYGYTF.

This rearrangement joins TRBV4-1 to TRBJ2-6; 8 positions match TRBD1. The length of the CDR3 is 20 residues. The V segment lost 3 bases and the J segment 1 base; nucleotides outside the gene matches: 14. Per the germline V gene, CDR1 is MGHRA and CDR2 is YSYEKL. For the CDR3, the DNA is TGCGCCAGCAGCCAGCTCACTCAGGGGGCCCTGTTGTCTGGGGCCAACGTCCTGACTTTC. It yields the protein CASSQLTQGALLSGANVLTF.